One T cell receptor (beta chain) is described in this entry. The antigen remains undetermined. This specimen comes from a study of OX40 agonist ivuxolimab in advanced cancers. Clones were sequenced by immunoSEQ multiplex PCR, and TCRdb holds only the in-frame ones, with some missing. The data contain around 68,000 clones, 70% to 90% of them singletons. With 3 bases clipped from V and 4 bases from J, the junction kept 7 bases outside the gene matches. From germline, CDR1 is LGHNA and CDR2 YNFKEQ. CDR3 length: 15 amino acids. Study conclusions and caveats: Fewer expanded clones were found on average in CD4+ than in CD8+ T cells. Near-lowest levels of clonal expansion characterized partial responders at 0.1-3.0 mg/kg.

Specimen: CD4+ or CD8+ T cells sorted from blood, collected in a trial of the OX40 agonist ivuxolimab. The chain couples TRBV4-2 to TRBJ2-3; 7 bases are a match to TRBD2. This TCR came from an adult with an advanced solid tumor such as melanoma, head and neck, liver or kidney cancer. CDR3 DNA sequence: TGTGCCAGCAGCCACGGAAGCGGGACGGCAGATACGCAGTATTTT. Its protein is CASSHGSGTADTQYF.